This T cell receptor beta chain was sequenced in a study of TIL therapy for anti-PD-1-resistant metastatic lung cancer. In the study overall: Most patients had lung adenocarcinoma; a handful of tumors were EGFR-mutant, two ALK-rearranged; half smoked currently or formerly.

The immunoSEQ assay was v3. Libraries were prepared by immunoSEQ multiplex PCR; TCRdb keeps only in-frame clonotypes and omits some of them. The table has about 43,000 clones, approximately 79% seen once. V lost 2 bases, J lost 5 bases, and 15 bases lay in between. The CDR3 covers 16 residues. The V gene's germline CDR1 is MNHEY and CDR2 SVGAGI. Stated time point: pre-treatment sample, taken before nivolumab and TIL therapy. The genes are TRBV6-5 and TRBJ1-4, with D unclear. The source of this sequence is a man in his 70s with non-small cell lung cancer. The sample here was blood, taken at baseline. This CDR3 reads CASSYGPRQENEKLFF. DNA of the CDR3: TGTGCCAGCAGTTACGGCCCCAGGCAGGAAAATGAAAAACTGTTTTTT.